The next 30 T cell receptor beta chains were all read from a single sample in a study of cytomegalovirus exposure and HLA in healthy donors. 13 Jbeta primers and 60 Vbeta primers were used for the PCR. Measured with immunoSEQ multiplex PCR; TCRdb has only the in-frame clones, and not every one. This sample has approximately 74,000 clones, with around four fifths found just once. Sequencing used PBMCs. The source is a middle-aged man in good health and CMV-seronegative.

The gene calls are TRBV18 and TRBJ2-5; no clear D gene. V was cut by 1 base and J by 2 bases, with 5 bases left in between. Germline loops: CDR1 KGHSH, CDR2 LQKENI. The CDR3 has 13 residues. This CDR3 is CASSPRQQETQYF. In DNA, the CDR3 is TGTGCCAGCTCACCACGCCAGCAAGAGACCCAGTACTTC.

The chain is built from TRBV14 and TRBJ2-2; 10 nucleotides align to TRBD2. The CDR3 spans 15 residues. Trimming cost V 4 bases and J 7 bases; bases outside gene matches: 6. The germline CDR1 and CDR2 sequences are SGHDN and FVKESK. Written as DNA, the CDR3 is TGTGCCAGCAGCCCCCAGCGGGGGGGCCTCGGGGAGCTGTTTTTT. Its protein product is CASSPQRGGLGELFF.

The CDR3 sequence: CASNTLSGGYTDTQYF. The CDR3 nucleotides read TGCGCCAGCAACACTCTGAGCGGGGGGTACACAGATACGCAGTATTTT. The genes are TRBV5-1 and TRBJ2-3; 9 bases match TRBD2. Germline V gene data show CDR1 as SGHRS and CDR2 as YFSETQ. The CDR3 has 16 amino acids. The V gene end was trimmed by 6 bases and the J gene end by 2 bases; junction bases not matched to a gene: 10.

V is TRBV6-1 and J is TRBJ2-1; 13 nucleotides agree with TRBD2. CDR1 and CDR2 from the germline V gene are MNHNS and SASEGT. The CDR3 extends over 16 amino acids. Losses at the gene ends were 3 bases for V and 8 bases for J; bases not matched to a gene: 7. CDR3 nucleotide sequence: TGTGCCAGCAGTGAGGCCAGGGGACTAGCGGGATATGAGCAGTTCTTC. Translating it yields CASSEARGLAGYEQFF.

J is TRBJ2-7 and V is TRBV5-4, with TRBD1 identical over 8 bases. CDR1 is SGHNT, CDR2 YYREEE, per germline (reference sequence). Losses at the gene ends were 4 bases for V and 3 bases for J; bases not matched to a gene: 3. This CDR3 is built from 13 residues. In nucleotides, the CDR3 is TGTGCCAGCAGCCGGGGACAGGACTACGAGCAGTACTTC. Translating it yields CASSRGQDYEQYF.

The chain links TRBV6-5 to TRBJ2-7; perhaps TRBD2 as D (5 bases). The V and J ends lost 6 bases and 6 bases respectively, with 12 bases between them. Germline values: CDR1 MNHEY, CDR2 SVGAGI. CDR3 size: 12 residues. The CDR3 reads CASRRGRGEQYF. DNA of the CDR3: TGTGCCAGCAGGCGTGGGAGAGGCGAGCAGTACTTC.

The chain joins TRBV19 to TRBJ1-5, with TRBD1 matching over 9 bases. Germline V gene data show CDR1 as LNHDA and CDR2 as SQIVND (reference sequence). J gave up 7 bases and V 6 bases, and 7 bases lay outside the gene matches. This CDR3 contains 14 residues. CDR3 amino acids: CASSEDRGLQPQHF. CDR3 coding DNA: TGTGCCAGTAGCGAGGACAGGGGATTACAGCCCCAGCATTTT. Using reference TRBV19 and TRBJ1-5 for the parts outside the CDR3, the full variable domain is DGGITQSPKYLFRKEGQNVTLSCEQNLNHDAMYWYRQDPGQGLRLIYYSQIVNDFQKGDIAEGYSVSREKKESFPLTVTSAQKNPTAFYLCASSEDRGLQPQHFGDGTRLSIL.

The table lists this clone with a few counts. The CDR3 bases are TGTGCCATGACCGGGACAGAGGGGGGTGGCTACACCTTC. Amino acid sequence: CAMTGTEGGGYTF. This rearrangement joins TRBV10-3 to TRBJ1-2; 7 bases line up with TRBD1. Germline V gene data show CDR1 as ENHRY and CDR2 as SYGVKD. The ends lost 9 bases at V and 7 bases at J; junction bases unmatched: 11. There are 13 residues in the CDR3.

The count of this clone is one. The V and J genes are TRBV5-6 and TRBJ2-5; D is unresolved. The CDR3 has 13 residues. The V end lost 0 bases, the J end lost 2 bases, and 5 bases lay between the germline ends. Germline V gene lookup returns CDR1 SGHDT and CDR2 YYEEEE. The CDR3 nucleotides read TGTGCCAGCAGCTTGGTCCAACAAGAGACCCAGTACTTC. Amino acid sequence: CASSLVQQETQYF.

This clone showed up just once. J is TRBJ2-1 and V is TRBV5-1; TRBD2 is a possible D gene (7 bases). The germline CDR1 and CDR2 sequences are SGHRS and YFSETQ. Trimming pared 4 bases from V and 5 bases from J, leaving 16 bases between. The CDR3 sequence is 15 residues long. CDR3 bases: TGCGCCAGCAGCGGGGGGGGGCCAGGGCACAATGAGCAGTTCTTC. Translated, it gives CASSGGGPGHNEQFF.

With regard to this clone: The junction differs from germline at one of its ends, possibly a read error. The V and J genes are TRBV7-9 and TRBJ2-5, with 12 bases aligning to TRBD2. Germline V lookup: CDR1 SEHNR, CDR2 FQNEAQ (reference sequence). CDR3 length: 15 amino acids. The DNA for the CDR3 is TGTTCCAGCAGCCAAGGACTAGCGGGGCAAGAGACCCAGTACTTC. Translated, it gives CSSSQGLAGQETQYF.

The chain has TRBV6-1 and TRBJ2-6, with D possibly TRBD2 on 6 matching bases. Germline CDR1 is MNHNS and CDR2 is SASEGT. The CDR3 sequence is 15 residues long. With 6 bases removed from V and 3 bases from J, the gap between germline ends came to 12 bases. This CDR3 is CASSLGGLGANVLTF. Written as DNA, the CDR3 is TGTGCCAGCAGCCTCGGGGGACTTGGGGCCAACGTCCTGACTTTC.

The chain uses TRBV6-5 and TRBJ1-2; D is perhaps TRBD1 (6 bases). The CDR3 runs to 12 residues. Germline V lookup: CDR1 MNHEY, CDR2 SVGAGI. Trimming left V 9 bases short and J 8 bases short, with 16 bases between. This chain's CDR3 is CASQGPVGGYTF. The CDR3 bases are TGTGCCAGTCAGGGGCCGGTGGGGGGCTACACCTTC.

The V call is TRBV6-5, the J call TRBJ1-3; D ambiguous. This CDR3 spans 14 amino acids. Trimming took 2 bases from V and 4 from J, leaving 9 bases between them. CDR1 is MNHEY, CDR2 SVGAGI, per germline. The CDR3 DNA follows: TGTGCCAGCAGTTACCCGGGAAGGGGAAACACCATATATTTT. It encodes CASSYPGRGNTIYF.

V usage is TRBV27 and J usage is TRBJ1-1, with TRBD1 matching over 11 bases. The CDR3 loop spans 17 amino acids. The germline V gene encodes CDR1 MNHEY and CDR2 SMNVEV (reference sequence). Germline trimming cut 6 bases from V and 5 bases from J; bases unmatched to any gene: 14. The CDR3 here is CASRLRTGGGGWTEAFF. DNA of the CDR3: TGTGCCAGCAGACTTAGGACAGGGGGCGGGGGATGGACTGAAGCTTTCTTT.

The CDR3 DNA is TGTGCCAGTAGTTCTCGCGCGGACAGGGGGTTTTACTATGGCTACACCTTC. Encoded protein: CASSSRADRGFYYGYTF. The V and J genes are TRBV19 and TRBJ1-2; 10 bases agree with TRBD1. The V gene's germline CDR1 is LNHDA and CDR2 SQIVND (reference sequence). J gave up 3 bases and V 5 bases, and 12 bases lay outside the gene matches. The CDR3 runs to 17 residues.

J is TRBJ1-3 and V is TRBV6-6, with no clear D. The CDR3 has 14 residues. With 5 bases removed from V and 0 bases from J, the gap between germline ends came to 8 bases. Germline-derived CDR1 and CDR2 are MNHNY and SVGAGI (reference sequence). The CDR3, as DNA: TGTGCCAGCAGTCCACCAGGCTCTGGAAACACCATATATTTT. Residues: CASSPPGSGNTIYF.

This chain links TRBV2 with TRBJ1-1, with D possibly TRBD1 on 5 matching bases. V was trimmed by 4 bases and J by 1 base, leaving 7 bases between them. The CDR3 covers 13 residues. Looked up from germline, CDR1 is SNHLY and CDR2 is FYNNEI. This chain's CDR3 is CASSGRGNTEAFF. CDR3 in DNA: TGTGCCAGCAGTGGAAGGGGGAACACTGAAGCTTTCTTT.

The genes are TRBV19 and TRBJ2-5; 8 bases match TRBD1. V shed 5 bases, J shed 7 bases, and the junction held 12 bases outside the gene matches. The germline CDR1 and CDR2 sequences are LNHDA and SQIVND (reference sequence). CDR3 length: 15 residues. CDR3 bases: TGTGCCAGTAGTCTCGACAGGGGAGGAGATGGGACCCAGTACTTC. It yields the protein CASSLDRGGDGTQYF.

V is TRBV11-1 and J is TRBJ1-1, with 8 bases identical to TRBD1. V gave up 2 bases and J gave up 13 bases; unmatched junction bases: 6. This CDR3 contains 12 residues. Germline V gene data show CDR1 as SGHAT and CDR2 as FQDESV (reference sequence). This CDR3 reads CASSLRTGSGFF. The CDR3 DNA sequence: TGTGCCAGCAGCTTAAGGACAGGGAGCGGTTTCTTT.

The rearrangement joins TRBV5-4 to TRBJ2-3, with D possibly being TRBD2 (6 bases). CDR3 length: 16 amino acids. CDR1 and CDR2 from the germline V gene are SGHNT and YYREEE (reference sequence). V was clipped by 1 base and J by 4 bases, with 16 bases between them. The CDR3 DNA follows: TGTGCCAGCAGCTTGTTATCCTCCCCGGGGGCAGATACGCAGTATTTT. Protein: CASSLLSSPGADTQYF.

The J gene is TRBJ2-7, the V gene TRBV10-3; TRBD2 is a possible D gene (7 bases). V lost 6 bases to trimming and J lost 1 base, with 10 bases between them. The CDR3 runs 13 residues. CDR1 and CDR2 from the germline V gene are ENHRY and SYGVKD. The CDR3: CAIRGGTSYEQYF. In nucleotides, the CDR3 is TGTGCCATCAGGGGGGGGACATCCTACGAGCAGTACTTC.

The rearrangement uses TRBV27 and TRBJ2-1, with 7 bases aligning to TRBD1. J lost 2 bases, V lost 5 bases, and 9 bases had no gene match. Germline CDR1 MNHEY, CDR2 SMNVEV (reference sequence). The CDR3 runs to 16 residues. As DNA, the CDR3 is TGTGCCAGCAGTCCGTCCACAGGGGACGCCTACAATGAGCAGTTCTTC. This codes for CASSPSTGDAYNEQFF.

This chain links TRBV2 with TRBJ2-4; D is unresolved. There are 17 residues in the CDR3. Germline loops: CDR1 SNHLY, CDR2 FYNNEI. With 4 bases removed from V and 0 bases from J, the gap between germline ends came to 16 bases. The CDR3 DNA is TGTGCCAGCAGTGTTGAGACAACTGTACTAGCCAAAAACATTCAGTACTTC. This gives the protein CASSVETTVLAKNIQYF.

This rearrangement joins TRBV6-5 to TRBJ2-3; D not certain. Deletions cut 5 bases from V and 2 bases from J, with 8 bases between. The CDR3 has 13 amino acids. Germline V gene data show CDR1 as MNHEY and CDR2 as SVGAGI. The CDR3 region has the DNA TGTGCCAGCAGTCGAGGTTCCACAGATACGCAGTATTTT. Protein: CASSRGSTDTQYF.

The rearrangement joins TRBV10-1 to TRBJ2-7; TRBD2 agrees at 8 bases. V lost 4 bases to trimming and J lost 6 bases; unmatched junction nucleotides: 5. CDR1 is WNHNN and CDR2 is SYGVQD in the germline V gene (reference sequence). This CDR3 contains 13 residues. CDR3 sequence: CASSGAGGGEQYF. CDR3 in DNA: TGCGCCAGCAGTGGGGCCGGGGGGGGCGAGCAGTACTTC.

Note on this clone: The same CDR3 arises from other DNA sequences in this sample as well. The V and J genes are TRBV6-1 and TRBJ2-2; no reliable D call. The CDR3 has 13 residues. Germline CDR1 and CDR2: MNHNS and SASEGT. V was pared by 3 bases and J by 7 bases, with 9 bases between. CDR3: CASSEARSGELFF. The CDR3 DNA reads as TGTGCCAGCAGTGAGGCCCGGAGCGGGGAGCTGTTTTTT.

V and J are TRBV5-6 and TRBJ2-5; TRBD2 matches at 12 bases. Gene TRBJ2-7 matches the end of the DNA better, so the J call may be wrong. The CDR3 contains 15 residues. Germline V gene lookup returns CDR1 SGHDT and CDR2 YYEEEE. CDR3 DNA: TGTGCCAGCAGCGGGCGGACTAGCGGGACCTACGAGCAGTACTTC. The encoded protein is CASSGRTSGTYEQYF.

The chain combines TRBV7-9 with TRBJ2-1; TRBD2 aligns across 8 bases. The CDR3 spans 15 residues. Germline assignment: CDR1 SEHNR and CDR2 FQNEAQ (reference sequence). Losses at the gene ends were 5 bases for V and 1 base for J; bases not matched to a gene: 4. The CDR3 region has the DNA TGTGCCAGCAGCAAAAGCGGGAGTTCCTACAATGAGCAGTTCTTC. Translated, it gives CASSKSGSSYNEQFF.

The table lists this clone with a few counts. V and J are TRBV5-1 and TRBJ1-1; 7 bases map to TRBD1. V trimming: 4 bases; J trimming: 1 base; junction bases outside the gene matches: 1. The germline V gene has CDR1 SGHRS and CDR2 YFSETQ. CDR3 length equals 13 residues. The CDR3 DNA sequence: TGCGCCAGCAGCAGGGACAGGAACACTGAAGCTTTCTTT. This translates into CASSRDRNTEAFF.